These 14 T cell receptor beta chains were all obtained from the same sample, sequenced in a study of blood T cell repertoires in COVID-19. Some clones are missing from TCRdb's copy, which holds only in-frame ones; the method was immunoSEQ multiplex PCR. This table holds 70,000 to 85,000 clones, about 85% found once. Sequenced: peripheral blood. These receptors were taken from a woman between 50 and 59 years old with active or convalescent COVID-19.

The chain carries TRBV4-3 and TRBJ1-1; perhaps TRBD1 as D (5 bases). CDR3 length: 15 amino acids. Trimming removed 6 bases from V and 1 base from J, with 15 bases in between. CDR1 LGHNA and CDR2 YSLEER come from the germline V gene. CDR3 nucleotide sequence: TGCGCCAGCAGTCGCCTGGGGCAGCAGAACACTGAAGCTTTCTTT. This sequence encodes CASSRLGQQNTEAFF.

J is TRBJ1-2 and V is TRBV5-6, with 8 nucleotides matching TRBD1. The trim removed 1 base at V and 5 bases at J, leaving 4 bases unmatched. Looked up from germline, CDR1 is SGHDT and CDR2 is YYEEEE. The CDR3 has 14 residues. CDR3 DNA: TGTGCCAGCAGCTTGTCGACAGGGGTTTATGGCTACACCTTC. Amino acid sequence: CASSLSTGVYGYTF.

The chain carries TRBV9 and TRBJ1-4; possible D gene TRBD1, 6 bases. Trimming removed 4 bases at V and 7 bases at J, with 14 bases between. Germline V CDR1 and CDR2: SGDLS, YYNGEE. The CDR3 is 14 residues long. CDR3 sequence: CASSMGQGGEKLFF. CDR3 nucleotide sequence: TGTGCCAGCAGCATGGGCCAAGGGGGTGAAAAACTGTTTTTT.

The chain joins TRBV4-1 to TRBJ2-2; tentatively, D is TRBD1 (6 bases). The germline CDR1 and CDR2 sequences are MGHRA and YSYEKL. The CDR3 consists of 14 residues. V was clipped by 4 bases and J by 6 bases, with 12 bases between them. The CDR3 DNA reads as TGCGCCAGCAGCCCCCAACAGGGTTCCGGGGAGCTGTTTTTT. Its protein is CASSPQQGSGELFF.

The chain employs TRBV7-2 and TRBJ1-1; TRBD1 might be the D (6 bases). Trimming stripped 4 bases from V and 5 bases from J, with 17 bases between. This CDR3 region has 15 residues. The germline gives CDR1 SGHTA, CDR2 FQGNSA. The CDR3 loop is CASSSTFAGATEAFF. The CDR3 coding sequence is TGTGCCAGCAGCTCCACGTTCGCAGGGGCAACTGAAGCTTTCTTT.

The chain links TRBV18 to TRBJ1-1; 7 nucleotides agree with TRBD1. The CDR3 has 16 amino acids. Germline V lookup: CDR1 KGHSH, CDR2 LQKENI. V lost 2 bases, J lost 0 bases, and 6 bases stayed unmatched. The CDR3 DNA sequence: TGTGCCAGCTCACCAGTAGGGGGCAGCGTGAACACTGAAGCTTTCTTT. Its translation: CASSPVGGSVNTEAFF.

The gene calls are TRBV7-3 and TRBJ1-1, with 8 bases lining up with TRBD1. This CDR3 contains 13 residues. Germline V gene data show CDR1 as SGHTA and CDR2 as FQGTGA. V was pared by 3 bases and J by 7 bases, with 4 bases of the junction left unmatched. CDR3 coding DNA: TGTGCCAGCAGCTTGTGGACAGGGAATGAAGCTTTCTTT. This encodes CASSLWTGNEAFF.

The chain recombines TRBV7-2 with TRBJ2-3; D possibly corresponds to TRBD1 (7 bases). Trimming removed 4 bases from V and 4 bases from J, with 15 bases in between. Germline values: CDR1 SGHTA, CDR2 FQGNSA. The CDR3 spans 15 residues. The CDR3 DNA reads TGTGCCAGCAGCTCGGCAACAGGGGAGGCAGATACGCAGTATTTT. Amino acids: CASSSATGEADTQYF.

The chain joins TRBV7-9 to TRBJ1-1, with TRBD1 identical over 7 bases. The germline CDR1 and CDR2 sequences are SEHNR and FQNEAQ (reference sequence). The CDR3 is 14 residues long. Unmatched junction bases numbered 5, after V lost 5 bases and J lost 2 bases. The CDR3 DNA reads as TGTGCCAGCAGCCTGGGACAGATAAACACTGAAGCTTTCTTT. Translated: CASSLGQINTEAFF.

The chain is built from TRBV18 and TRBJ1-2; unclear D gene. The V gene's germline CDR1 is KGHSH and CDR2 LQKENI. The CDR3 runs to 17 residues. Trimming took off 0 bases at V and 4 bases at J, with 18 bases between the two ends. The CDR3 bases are TGTGCCAGCTCACCACCGGCCAGTTTAACAGTGGGCTATGGCTACACCTTC. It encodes CASSPPASLTVGYGYTF.

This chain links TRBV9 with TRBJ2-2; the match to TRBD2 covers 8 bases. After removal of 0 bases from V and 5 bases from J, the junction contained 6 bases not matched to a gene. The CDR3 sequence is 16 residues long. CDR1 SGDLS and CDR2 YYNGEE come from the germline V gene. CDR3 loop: CASSVAGGPSTGELFF. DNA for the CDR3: TGTGCCAGCAGCGTAGCGGGGGGGCCTTCTACCGGGGAGCTGTTTTTT.

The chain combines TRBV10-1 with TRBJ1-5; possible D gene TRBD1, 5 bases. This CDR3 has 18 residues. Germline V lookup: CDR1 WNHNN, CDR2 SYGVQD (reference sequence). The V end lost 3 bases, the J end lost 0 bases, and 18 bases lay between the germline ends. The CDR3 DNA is TGCGCCAGCAGTGACCTAGTCGTCAGGGTCAATAGCAATCAGCCCCAGCATTTT. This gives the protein CASSDLVVRVNSNQPQHF.

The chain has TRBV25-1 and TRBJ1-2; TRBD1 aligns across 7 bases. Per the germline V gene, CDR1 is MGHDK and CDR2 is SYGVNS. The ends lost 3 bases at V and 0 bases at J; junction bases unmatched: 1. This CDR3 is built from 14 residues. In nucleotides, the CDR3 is TGTGCCAGCAGTGATACAGGGGCTAACTATGGCTACACCTTC. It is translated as CASSDTGANYGYTF.

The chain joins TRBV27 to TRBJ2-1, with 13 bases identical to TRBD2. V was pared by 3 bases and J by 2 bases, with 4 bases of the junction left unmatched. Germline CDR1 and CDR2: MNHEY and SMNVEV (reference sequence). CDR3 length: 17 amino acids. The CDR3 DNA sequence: TGTGCCAGCAGTTTCCCGGGACTAGCGGGGACCTACAATGAGCAGTTCTTC. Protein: CASSFPGLAGTYNEQFF.